The 17 T cell receptor beta chains below were found in one sample sequenced in a study of blood T cell repertoires in COVID-19. Clones were sequenced by immunoSEQ multiplex PCR, and TCRdb holds only the in-frame ones, with some missing. Of about 360,000 clones listed, 81% are singletons. The sequenced material came from peripheral blood. The receptors originated from a human donor with acute or convalescent COVID-19. The donor label of this sample is uncertain.

This chain joins TRBV5-1 and TRBJ2-5, with D hard to call. Looked up from germline, CDR1 is SGHRS and CDR2 is YFSETQ. The CDR3 runs to 13 residues. With 8 bases removed from V and 1 base from J, the gap between germline ends came to 12 bases. CDR3: CASRYSSQETQYF. The DNA for the CDR3 is TGCGCCAGTCGATATTCCAGCCAAGAGACCCAGTACTTC.

This chain connects TRBV11-2 to TRBJ2-1, with 8 bases fitting TRBD1. The V segment lost 7 bases and the J segment 1 base; nucleotides outside the gene matches: 6. Germline V gene lookup returns CDR1 SGHAT and CDR2 FQNNGV. There are 15 residues in the CDR3. Here the CDR3 DNA reads TGTGCCAGCACCCTACAGGGGGGTTCCTACAATGAGCAGTTCTTC. Translated: CASTLQGGSYNEQFF. Full variable domain (outside the CDR3, taken from reference TRBV11-2 and TRBJ2-1): EAGVAQSPRYKIIEKRQSVAFWCNPISGHATLYWYQQILGQGPKLLIQFQNNGVVDDSQLPKDRFSAERLKGVDSTLKIQPAKLEDSAVYLCASTLQGGSYNEQFFGPGTRLTVL.

The gene calls are TRBV6-6 and TRBJ1-1; D possibly corresponds to TRBD1 (5 bases). The CDR3 has 13 residues. V shed 6 bases and J shed 0 bases, with 8 bases lying between them. In germline, CDR1 is MNHNY, CDR2 SVGAGI (reference sequence). The CDR3 is CASSQQVNTEAFF. The CDR3 DNA follows: TGTGCCAGCAGCCAACAGGTGAACACTGAAGCTTTCTTT.

The J gene is TRBJ1-2, the V gene TRBV5-4; D not resolved. Trimming took off 0 bases at V and 8 bases at J, with 20 bases between the two ends. CDR3 size: 16 residues. The germline V gene has CDR1 SGHNT and CDR2 YYREEE (reference sequence). The CDR3 spells CASSLGQPSIIGGYTF. The DNA of the CDR3 is TGTGCCAGCAGCTTGGGGCAGCCCTCGATTATCGGGGGCTACACCTTC.

CDR3 loop: CATQGQFAGELFF. The DNA of the CDR3 is TGTGCCACCCAAGGACAGTTCGCCGGGGAGCTGTTTTTT. The rearrangement links TRBV6-5 to TRBJ2-2; a possible D gene is TRBD1 (6 bases). The CDR3 consists of 13 residues. Trimming took off 10 bases at V and 6 bases at J, with 15 bases between the two ends. CDR1 and CDR2 (germline): MNHEY, SVGAGI.

The V call is TRBV6-1, the J call TRBJ1-4; 10 nucleotides align to TRBD1. Germline V gives CDR1 MNHNS, CDR2 SASEGT. Germline trimming cut 4 bases from V and 3 bases from J; bases unmatched to any gene: 14. The CDR3 is 19 amino acids. In nucleotides, the CDR3 is TGTGCCAGCAGTGGCCCGACAGGGGGCCGTGGTGGGGCTAATGAAAAACTGTTTTTT. It specifies CASSGPTGGRGGANEKLFF.

J is TRBJ2-7 and V is TRBV7-2, with 7 bases fitting TRBD2. Germline V gene sequence: CDR1 SGHTA, CDR2 FQGNSA. The CDR3 runs 17 residues. After removal of 0 bases from V and 2 bases from J, the junction contained 10 bases not matched to a gene. For the CDR3, the DNA is TGTGCCAGCAGCTTAGCCGGGGGGACGTTCTCAACCTACGAGCAGTACTTC. Protein: CASSLAGGTFSTYEQYF.

The J gene is TRBJ1-3, the V gene TRBV19; no definite D call. Germline CDR1 reads LNHDA; CDR2 reads SQIVND (reference sequence). The germline V and J ends were trimmed by 2 bases and 4 bases, with 18 bases remaining between them. The CDR3 consists of 17 residues. The CDR3 loop is CASSIFSRTTSGNTIYF. CDR3 DNA sequence: TGTGCCAGTAGTATATTTTCCAGAACTACCTCCGGAAACACCATATATTTT.

This clone was seen a handful of times. This sequence joins TRBV18 and TRBJ1-5; 8 bases map to TRBD1. The J segment lost 5 bases and the V segment lost 1 base, leaving 4 bases of the junction unmatched. Germline CDR1 reads KGHSH; CDR2 reads LQKENI. The CDR3 runs to 15 residues. CDR3 sequence reads: CASSPHQGADQPQHF. The CDR3 region has the DNA TGTGCCAGCTCACCACATCAGGGGGCTGATCAGCCCCAGCATTTT.

The chain combines TRBV10-2 with TRBJ1-2; the D is unclear. V was shortened by 2 bases and J by 5 bases, with 12 bases between the two germline ends. Germline-derived CDR1 and CDR2 are WSHSY and SAAADI. There are 14 residues in the CDR3. The CDR3 sequence: CASSEAPRTYGYTF. DNA of the CDR3: TGCGCCAGCAGTGAGGCCCCCAGGACTTATGGCTACACCTTC.

The chain has TRBV5-1 and TRBJ2-1; 10 positions agree with TRBD2. The ends lost 0 bases at V and 0 bases at J; junction bases unmatched: 9. Germline V lookup: CDR1 SGHRS, CDR2 YFSETQ. CDR3 length: 19 residues. CDR3 nucleotides: TGCGCCAGCAGCTTGGATAGCGGGAGGCTTTTAAGCTCCTACAATGAGCAGTTCTTC. As protein: CASSLDSGRLLSSYNEQFF.

This clone has more than one count but fewer than ten. V usage is TRBV6-1 and J usage is TRBJ1-5; perhaps TRBD1 as D (6 bases). This CDR3 is built from 18 residues. V gave up 4 bases and J gave up 0 bases, with 19 bases separating them. CDR1 MNHNS and CDR2 SASEGT come from the germline V gene. The CDR3 bases are TGTGCCAGCAGTGGGCGCCCTGGGACACCCCCTAGCAATCAGCCCCAGCATTTT. Amino acids: CASSGRPGTPPSNQPQHF.

The chain combines TRBV2 with TRBJ2-7, with D perhaps TRBD2 (5 bases). Germline CDR1 and CDR2: SNHLY and FYNNEI. V lost 6 bases and J lost 1, with 13 bases in between. CDR3 size: 14 residues. The CDR3 DNA follows: TGTGCCAGCAGACGGACTGTAGCTTCCTACGAGCAGTACTTC. Its translation: CASRRTVASYEQYF. Variable domain in full (rest from reference TRBV2 and TRBJ2-7): EPEVTQTPSHQVTQMGQEVILRCVPISNHLYFYWYRQILGQKVEFLVSFYNNEISEKSEIFDDQFSVERPDGSNFTLKIRSTKLEDSAMYFCASRRTVASYEQYFGPGTRLTVT.

CDR3 nucleotide sequence: TGTGCCAGCAGCCAGGGACTAAGGAGCAATCAGCCCCAGCATTTT. This codes for CASSQGLRSNQPQHF. The V gene is TRBV7-9, the J gene TRBJ1-5, with D tentatively TRBD1 (5 bases). The CDR3 is 15 amino acids. Between the trimmed V and J ends, which lost 5 bases and 1 base, there was a span of 12 bases. From germline, CDR1 is SEHNR and CDR2 FQNEAQ (reference sequence).

V is TRBV7-8 and J is TRBJ1-1; TRBD1 might be the D (5 bases). Germline V lookup: CDR1 SGHVS, CDR2 FQNEAQ. The CDR3 is made up of 14 amino acids. Trimming removed 5 bases from V and 1 base from J, with 11 bases in between. The CDR3 DNA reads as TGTGCCAGCAGCCCCCAACAGGCGAACACTGAAGCTTTCTTT. As protein: CASSPQQANTEAFF.

Comment on this clone: Within the sample, other DNA sequences also encode this same CDR3. The chain is built from TRBV12-3 or TRBV12-4 and TRBJ1-1; no firm D call. Trimming shortened V by 1 base and J by 2 bases, and 5 bases separated the two germline ends. The CDR3 runs to 13 residues. CDR3 loop: CASSLGPNTEAFF. DNA for the CDR3: TGTGCCAGCAGTTTAGGGCCCAACACTGAAGCTTTCTTT.

The rearrangement links TRBV5-5 to TRBJ2-2; TRBD1 matches at 7 bases. Trimming removed 0 bases from V and 6 bases from J; junction bases left unmatched: 5. In germline, CDR1 is SGHKS, CDR2 YYEKEE (reference sequence). The CDR3 is 15 amino acids. CDR3 loop: CASSLARGKAGELFF. The CDR3 DNA sequence: TGTGCCAGCAGCTTGGCCAGGGGGAAAGCCGGGGAGCTGTTTTTT.